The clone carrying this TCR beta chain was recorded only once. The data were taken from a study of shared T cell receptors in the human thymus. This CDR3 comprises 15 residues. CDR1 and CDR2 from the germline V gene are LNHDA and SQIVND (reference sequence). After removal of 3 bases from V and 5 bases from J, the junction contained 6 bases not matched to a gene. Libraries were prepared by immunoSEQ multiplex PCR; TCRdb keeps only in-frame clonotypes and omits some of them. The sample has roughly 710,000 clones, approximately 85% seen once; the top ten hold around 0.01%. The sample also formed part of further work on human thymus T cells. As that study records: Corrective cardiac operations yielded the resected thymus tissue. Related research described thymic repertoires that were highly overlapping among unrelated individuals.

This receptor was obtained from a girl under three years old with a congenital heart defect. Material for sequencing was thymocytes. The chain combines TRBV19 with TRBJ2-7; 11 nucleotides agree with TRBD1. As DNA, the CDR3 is TGTGCCAGTAGTATTTGGGACAGGGGGAACCACGAGCAGTACTTC. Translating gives CASSIWDRGNHEQYF.